This note documents a single T cell receptor (beta chain) sequence. The antigen is undetermined. The table came from immunoSEQ multiplex PCR; TCRdb's copy has only in-frame clones and leaves some out. The top ten hold roughly 1.9% of the sample, which has about 96,000 clones, 90% to 95% seen once. The source of the sample is a study of PD-1 blockade in classical Hodgkin lymphoma. Stated time point: cycle 4 day 1 (C4D1), after less than seven weeks of nivolumab. There was relapse after autologous stem cell transplantation in every patient, and there was variation in brentuximab vedotin exposure. Per the germline V gene, CDR1 is MDHEN and CDR2 is SYDVKM. This CDR3 region has 14 residues. Trimming left V 2 bases short and J 8 bases short, with 12 bases between. Findings and limits, study-wide: There remain no defined causes for the repertoire differences, which possibly reflect disease activity or prior therapy.

The receptor was isolated from a human donor with classical Hodgkin lymphoma. The starting material was peripheral blood mononuclear cells (PBMCs), obtained before the fourth cycle of nivolumab. The V call is TRBV28, the J call TRBJ1-4, with D maybe TRBD1 (6 bases). CDR3 bases: TGTGCCAGCAGTTTAACAGGGATGGGGGAAAAACTGTTTTTT. As protein: CASSLTGMGEKLFF.